Following are 8 T cell receptor beta chains from one sample sequenced in a study of T cell changes during pregnancy in multiple sclerosis. Profiled with immunoSEQ multiplex PCR; TCRdb holds only in-frame clones, not every one. The sample consists of over 100,000 clones, roughly nine tenths of them appearing once. Sequencing was performed on peripheral blood, taken in the third trimester of pregnancy. The receptors derive from a female donor with multiple sclerosis, enrolled in a pregnancy study.

The V gene is TRBV19, the J gene TRBJ1-1, with a tentative D call TRBD1 (5 bases). The length of the CDR3 is 13 residues. Trimming removed 5 bases at V and 3 bases at J, with 10 bases between. Germline CDR1 reads LNHDA; CDR2 reads SQIVND (reference sequence). The DNA for the CDR3 is TGTGCCAGTAGTCCAGGGTTGGACACTGAAGCTTTCTTT. Protein sequence: CASSPGLDTEAFF. Variable domain in full (rest from reference TRBV19 and TRBJ1-1): DGGITQSPKYLFRKEGQNVTLSCEQNLNHDAMYWYRQDPGQGLRLIYYSQIVNDFQKGDIAEGYSVSREKKESFPLTVTSAQKNPTAFYLCASSPGLDTEAFFGQGTRLTVV.

This chain uses TRBV15 with TRBJ2-7; TRBD1 might be the D (6 bases). CDR3 size: 16 residues. Germline values: CDR1 LNHNV, CDR2 YYDKDF (reference sequence). V lost 1 base and J lost 1, with 14 bases in between. CDR3: CATSRGTQGPSYEQYF. CDR3 nucleotide sequence: TGTGCCACCAGCAGAGGAACCCAGGGGCCATCCTACGAGCAGTACTTC.

The chain couples TRBV6-6 to TRBJ2-7; 13 bases align to TRBD2. J lost 4 bases, V lost 8 bases, and 11 bases had no gene match. Germline V gives CDR1 MNHNY, CDR2 SVGAGI (reference sequence). The CDR3 spans 16 residues. CDR3 in amino acids: CASRGTSGDIPYEQYF. The CDR3 nucleotides read TGTGCCAGCCGGGGGACTAGCGGGGACATACCGTACGAGCAGTACTTC.

The J gene is TRBJ1-1, the V gene TRBV6-4; 8 bases are a match to TRBD1. The V segment lost 6 bases and the J segment 4 bases; nucleotides outside the gene matches: 4. Per the germline V gene, CDR1 is MRHNA and CDR2 is SNTAGT. The CDR3 has 13 residues. CDR3 sequence (DNA): TGTGCCAGCAGCTCAGGGGGCGGCACTGAAGCTTTCTTT. Amino acids: CASSSGGGTEAFF.

This clone was picked up a small number of times. The gene calls are TRBV18 and TRBJ1-2; tentative D call: TRBD1 (6 bases). The ends were cut back, 6 bases at V and 1 base at J, with 15 bases in the middle. CDR1 and CDR2 from the germline V gene are KGHSH and LQKENI. The CDR3 runs 15 residues. CDR3 nucleotides: TGTGCCAGCTCCCTCGGCCTAGGGGGTAACTATGGCTACACCTTC. Its protein is CASSLGLGGNYGYTF.

The chain joins TRBV11-3 to TRBJ2-2; D is unclear. The CDR3 has 13 amino acids. V lost 1 base, J lost 8 bases, and 8 bases lay in between. Per germline, CDR1 SGHNT and CDR2 YENEEA. The DNA of the CDR3 is TGTGCCAGCAGCTTAGTGTTTACTGGGGAGCTGTTTTTT. It translates to CASSLVFTGELFF.

This clone was detected once. The V call is TRBV30, the J call TRBJ1-1, with a tentative D call TRBD1 (6 bases). From germline, CDR1 is GTSNPN and CDR2 SVGIG (reference sequence). The CDR3 runs 15 residues. V was clipped by 2 bases and J by 13 bases, with 26 bases between them. The CDR3 is CAWSHQGLKVGHDFF. The DNA of the CDR3 is TGTGCCTGGAGTCACCAGGGGCTGAAAGTTGGGCATGATTTCTTT.

CDR3 DNA sequence: TGTGCCAGCAGTTTAAACAGCAGGTTGAACACCGGGGAGCTGTTTTTT. The encoded protein is CASSLNSRLNTGELFF. The chain is built from TRBV27 and TRBJ2-2; no firm D call. The CDR3 is made up of 16 amino acids. Germline V CDR1 and CDR2: MNHEY, SMNVEV (reference sequence). V lost 2 bases and J lost 1, with 11 bases in between.